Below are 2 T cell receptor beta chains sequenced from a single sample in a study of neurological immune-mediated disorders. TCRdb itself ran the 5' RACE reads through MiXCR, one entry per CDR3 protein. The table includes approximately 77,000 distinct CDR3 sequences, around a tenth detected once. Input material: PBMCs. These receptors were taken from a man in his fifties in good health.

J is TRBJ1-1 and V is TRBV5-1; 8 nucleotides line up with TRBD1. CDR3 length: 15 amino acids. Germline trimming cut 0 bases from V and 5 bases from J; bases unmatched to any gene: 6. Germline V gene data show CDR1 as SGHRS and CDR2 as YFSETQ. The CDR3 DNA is TGCGCCAGCAGCTTGGGGCAGGGGGCTTGGACTGAAGCTTTCTTT. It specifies CASSLGQGAWTEAFF.

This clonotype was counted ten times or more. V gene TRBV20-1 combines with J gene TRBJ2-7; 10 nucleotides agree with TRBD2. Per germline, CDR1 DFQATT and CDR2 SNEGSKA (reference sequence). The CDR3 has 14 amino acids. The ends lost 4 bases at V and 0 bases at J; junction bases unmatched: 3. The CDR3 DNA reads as TGCAGTGCTACCTTAGCGGGGGGCTCCTACGAGCAGTACTTC. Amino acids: CSATLAGGSYEQYF.